The rows below give T cell receptor beta chains drawn from one sample of a study of CD8+ T cells in alopecia areata. Some clones are missing from TCRdb's copy, which holds only in-frame ones; the method was immunoSEQ multiplex PCR. Counted here are 110,000 or so clones, approximately 38% occurring once; the ten biggest clones make up about 3.1%. Sequenced input: CD4+ T cells sorted from blood. The receptors come from a human donor with alopecia areata. The CDR3 runs from the conserved cysteine through the conserved F or W. Each record gives: V gene, D gene, clone size, J gene, CDR3 DNA, CDR3 protein. D genes are given only for firm matches. The size entry is marked missing in some rows and otherwise reads once, few, many or a size class.

>TRBV30|.|.|TRBJ2-7
TGTGCCTGGAGAGGCGGCTACGAGCAGTACTTC
CAWRGGYEQYF
>TRBV29-1|.|few|TRBJ2-5
TGCAGCGCCAAAAGGCAGAACCTTCAAGAGACCCAGTACTTC
CSAKRQNLQETQYF
>TRBV4-1|TRBD1|.|TRBJ2-5
TGCGCCAGCAGCCAAGGACAGGGAGTTTCGGAGACCCAGTACTTC
CASSQGQGVSETQYF
>TRBV7-9|.|.|TRBJ1-2
TGTGCCAGCAGCTTAGATGACTATGGCTACACCTTC
CASSLDDYGYTF
>TRBV29-1|TRBD1|few|TRBJ2-7
TGCAGCGTTTCGAGACAGGGATCAACCTACGAGCAGTACTTC
CSVSRQGSTYEQYF
>TRBV6-4|.|few|TRBJ2-2
TGTGCCAGCAGAGGCAACACCGGGGAGCTGTTTTTT
CASRGNTGELFF
>TRBV30|.|few|TRBJ2-7
TGTGCCTGGAGTGTGGACGAGCAGTACTTC
CAWSVDEQYF
>TRBV29-1|.|.|TRBJ1-1
TGCAGCGTGGCCCCAAGGGGTATGAACACTGAAGCTTTCTTT
CSVAPRGMNTEAFF
>TRBV6-6|.|once|TRBJ1-2
TGTGCCAGCCGAGGGGAAGGCTACACCTTC
CASRGEGYTF
>TRBV15|.|.|TRBJ2-3
TGTGCCACCAGCCCCCCGCCCGGCGTGGCAGATACGCAGTATTTT
CATSPPPGVADTQYF
>TRBV29-1|.|few|TRBJ1-1
TGCAGCGGCGTACTCCGGGCCAACACTGAAGCTTTCTTT
CSGVLRANTEAFF
>TRBV29-1|.|.|TRBJ2-3
TGCAGCGTTGTAGGGGGAACCACAGATACGCAGTATTTT
CSVVGGTTDTQYF
>TRBV30|TRBD2|once|TRBJ2-1
TGTGCCTGGAGGGCGGCGGTAGCGGGTGAGCAGTTCTTC
CAWRAAVAGEQFF
>TRBV30|.|few|TRBJ2-3
TGTGCCTGGAGCCTTGGAAAGGAAGCAGATACGCAGTATTTT
CAWSLGKEADTQYF
>TRBV29-1|TRBD2|.|TRBJ2-3
TGCAGCGTTGCCGTAAGCGGGAATCGCCCAGATACGCAGTATTTT
CSVAVSGNRPDTQYF
>TRBV27|.|.|TRBJ2-3
TGTGCCAGCAGGTTCGGGCCCCTCACAGATACGCAGTATTTT
CASRFGPLTDTQYF
>TRBV7-6|TRBD1|.|TRBJ2-5
TGTGCCAGCAGCTTAGGACAGGGGGCCCAGGAGACCCAGTACTTC
CASSLGQGAQETQYF
>TRBV30|.|.|TRBJ2-5
TGTGCCTGGAGTCTTACCCGGACCCAGTACTTC
CAWSLTRTQYF
>TRBV29-1|TRBD1|.|TRBJ2-2
TGCAGCGTCGACAGGGGAGGCACCGGGGAGCTGTTTTTT
CSVDRGGTGELFF
>TRBV14|.|few|TRBJ2-5
TGTGCCAGCAGCCAAGAATTCACGGGGACCCAGTACTTC
CASSQEFTGTQYF
>TRBV27|.|.|TRBJ1-3
TGTGCCAGCAGAAAACAGGGCTCTGGAAACACCATATATTTT
CASRKQGSGNTIYF
>TRBV6-1|.|few|TRBJ2-1
TGTGCCAGCAGGGACTCCAGCTCCTACAATGAGCAGTTCTTC
CASRDSSSYNEQFF
>TRBV29-1|.|few|TRBJ1-2
TGCAGCGTGGCCACGTCCGGTGGCTACACCTTC
CSVATSGGYTF
>TRBV2|.|.|TRBJ2-1
TGTGCCAGCAGGGCCGCGGTCGGGAACTACAATGAGCAGTTCTTC
CASRAAVGNYNEQFF
>TRBV29-1|.|few|TRBJ2-5
TGCAGCGTTGTCCAGATTTTGGGGGAGACCCAGTACTTC
CSVVQILGETQYF
>TRBV13|TRBD1|.|TRBJ2-3
TGTGCCAGCAGCACCCGGACAGGGAGCACAGATACGCAGTATTTT
CASSTRTGSTDTQYF
>TRBV4-1|TRBD1|.|TRBJ1-5
TGCGCCAGCAGCCAAGGGGAGACAGGGAGTGGTCAGCCCCAGCATTTT
CASSQGETGSGQPQHF
>TRBV2|TRBD2|.|TRBJ2-1
TGTGCCAGCAGTGACTGGCGGGGGACTAACAATGAGCAGTTCTTC
CASSDWRGTNNEQFF
>TRBV30|.|.|TRBJ2-2
TGTGCCTGGAGTGTACCCGTGAGGTTAACCGGGGAGCTGTTTTTT
CAWSVPVRLTGELFF
>TRBV4-3|.|.|TRBJ1-2
TGCGCCAGCAGCCAAGCCGTACTTGACTATGGCTACACCTTC
CASSQAVLDYGYTF
>TRBV27|.|.|TRBJ2-3
TGTGCCAGCAGTTTCTACAGTCACAGGGCAGATACGCAGTATTTT
CASSFYSHRADTQYF